A single sample gave rise to the 32 T cell receptor beta chains below, sequenced in a study of identifying expanded T cells in peripheral blood. Here immunoSEQ multiplex PCR was the method, and the copy in TCRdb shows in-frame clones only, minus some. The sample lists some 120,000 clones, approximately 88% seen once, with 2.5% to 3.5% in the top ten. Material for sequencing was blood. These receptors all come from a person between 18 and 70 years old in good health.

The genes are TRBV19 and TRBJ1-6; D unclear. Germline CDR1 is LNHDA and CDR2 is SQIVND (reference sequence). The CDR3 covers 14 residues. V lost 4 bases, J lost 3 bases, and 7 bases lay in between. The CDR3 is CASSSTVYNSPLHF. CDR3 nucleotides: TGTGCCAGTAGTAGCACAGTCTATAATTCACCCCTCCACTTT.

In this sample, this clone turned up once. This chain links TRBV6-1 with TRBJ1-4; 7 bases align to TRBD1. V lost 5 bases and J lost 3; bases outside the gene matches: 6. Germline loops: CDR1 MNHNS, CDR2 SASEGT. This CDR3 has 15 residues. The CDR3 nucleotides are TGTGCCAGCAGTCCTCTCCAGGGGGCTAATGAAAAACTGTTTTTT. Amino acid sequence: CASSPLQGANEKLFF.

Regarding this clone: Other DNA sequences within the sample encode an identical CDR3. The chain combines TRBV29-1 with TRBJ1-2; 8 bases agree with TRBD1. Per the germline V gene, CDR1 is SQVTM and CDR2 is ANQGSEA. There are 12 residues in the CDR3. J was trimmed by 4 bases and V by 4 bases; bases with no gene match: 2. CDR3 in DNA: TGCAGCGTTGGACAGGGGCTCTATGGCTACACCTTC. The encoded protein is CSVGQGLYGYTF.

The chain carries TRBV7-8 and TRBJ2-3; a possible D gene is TRBD2 (5 bases). The CDR3 is 12 amino acids. Germline V gives CDR1 SGHVS, CDR2 FQNEAQ. The V and J ends lost 3 bases and 4 bases respectively, with 5 bases between them. The DNA for the CDR3 is TGTGCCAGCAGCTTGGGAGCAGATACGCAGTATTTT. Protein sequence: CASSLGADTQYF.

This clone was seen only a few times. CDR3 coding DNA: TGTGCCAGCAGCTTGGCGTTGGGGGCAGCCTATGGCTACACCTTC. It specifies CASSLALGAAYGYTF. The chain employs TRBV5-5 and TRBJ1-2, with D possibly matching TRBD1 (6 bases). The V end lost 0 bases, the J end lost 4 bases, and 13 bases lay between the germline ends. Germline V gene lookup returns CDR1 SGHKS and CDR2 YYEKEE (reference sequence). CDR3 length equals 15 residues. Supplemented by reference TRBV5-5 and TRBJ1-2, the full variable domain reads DAGVTQSPTHLIKTRGQQVTLRCSPISGHKSVSWYQQVLGQGPQFIFQYYEKEERGRGNFPDRFSARQFPNYSSELNVNALLLGDSALYLCASSLALGAAYGYTFGSGTRLTVV.

This CDR3 reads CASRNSKTRSPLHF. The CDR3 coding sequence is TGTGCCAGCAGGAATTCAAAGACCCGTTCACCCCTCCACTTT. The chain links TRBV25-1 to TRBJ1-6, with unresolved D. Germline-derived CDR1 and CDR2 are MGHDK and SYGVNS. The CDR3 extends over 14 amino acids. V gave up 6 bases and J gave up 9 bases, with 15 bases separating them.

The V gene is TRBV19, the J gene TRBJ1-4; 9 bases match TRBD1. This CDR3 has 15 residues. The junction had 5 bases not matched to a gene; V was cut back by 2 bases and J by 7 bases. Germline CDR1 and CDR2: LNHDA and SQIVND (reference sequence). The CDR3 sequence: CASSIWTGVFEKLFF. Written as DNA, the CDR3 is TGTGCCAGTAGTATATGGACAGGGGTTTTTGAAAAACTGTTTTTT.

This clone came up once. V usage is TRBV5-1 and J usage is TRBJ2-1; no firm D call. This CDR3 has 11 residues. The V end was cut by 6 bases, the J end by 4 bases, with 5 bases between. Germline lookup yields CDR1 SGHRS and CDR2 YFSETQ. CDR3 bases: TGCGCCAGCAACCAGTACAATGAGCAGTTCTTC. This sequence encodes CASNQYNEQFF.

The rearrangement uses TRBV19 and TRBJ2-1; 11 positions match TRBD2. The J segment lost 4 bases and the V segment lost 5 bases, leaving 4 bases of the junction unmatched. The CDR3 is 15 amino acids. Germline V gene lookup returns CDR1 LNHDA and CDR2 SQIVND (reference sequence). The CDR3 loop reads CASSPGTSGYNEQFF. The CDR3 DNA reads TGTGCCAGTAGTCCCGGGACTAGCGGTTACAATGAGCAGTTCTTC.

The chain combines TRBV9 with TRBJ2-7, with D perhaps TRBD1 (6 bases). This CDR3 comprises 13 residues. The V gene lost 1 base and the J gene lost 7 bases, with 12 bases spanning the gap. Germline V gene data show CDR1 as SGDLS and CDR2 as YYNGEE. The CDR3 nucleotides are TGTGCCAGCAGCGTAAAGCCAAGGGGGGAGCAGTACTTC. Translation: CASSVKPRGEQYF.

The chain employs TRBV5-6 and TRBJ1-3; D is uncertain. The V end was cut by 1 base, the J end by 2 bases, with 10 bases between. CDR1 SGHDT and CDR2 YYEEEE come from the germline V gene. The CDR3 has 15 amino acids. The CDR3 bases are TGTGCCAGCAGCTTGCGGCTCTCGACTGGAAACACCATATATTTT. It yields the protein CASSLRLSTGNTIYF.

This clone was found once. The genes are TRBV5-8 and TRBJ1-4, with D tentatively TRBD1 (5 bases). CDR3 length: 16 residues. Germline values: CDR1 SGHTS, CDR2 YDEGEE. V lost 0 bases to trimming and J lost 6 bases, with 15 bases between them. The CDR3 loop reads CASSLGTRGIHEKLFF. As DNA, the CDR3 is TGTGCCAGCAGCTTGGGTACGAGGGGTATTCATGAAAAACTGTTTTTT.

This chain links TRBV9 with TRBJ2-7; D gene uncertain. V lost 4 bases to trimming and J lost 6 bases, with 14 bases between them. CDR1 is SGDLS, CDR2 YYNGEE, per germline. There are 13 residues in the CDR3. CDR3: CASSTDSGLEQYF. As DNA, the CDR3 is TGTGCCAGCAGCACCGATTCCGGGCTCGAGCAGTACTTC.

The chain combines TRBV11-2 with TRBJ2-3, with 8 bases that match TRBD2. Germline V gene data show CDR1 as SGHAT and CDR2 as FQNNGV. The J segment lost 7 bases and the V segment lost 8 bases, leaving 8 bases of the junction unmatched. CDR3 length equals 13 residues. CDR3 sequence: CASGPTGGNTQYF. The CDR3 DNA reads TGTGCCAGCGGGCCCACGGGGGGGAATACGCAGTATTTT.

The chain employs TRBV10-3 and TRBJ1-1, with D hard to call. The CDR3 has 15 amino acids. CDR1 and CDR2 from the germline V gene are ENHRY and SYGVKD. The V gene lost 1 base and the J gene lost 0 bases, with 9 bases spanning the gap. The CDR3 loop reads CAISEYGEVNTEAFF. The CDR3 coding sequence is TGTGCCATCAGTGAGTATGGGGAGGTGAACACTGAAGCTTTCTTT.

The chain links TRBV4-3 to TRBJ2-5; no clear D gene. Deletions cut 8 bases from V and 0 bases from J, with 10 bases between. The germline V gene has CDR1 LGHNA and CDR2 YSLEER. This CDR3 is 13 amino acids long. The CDR3 loop reads CASSGQDQETQYF. The CDR3, as DNA: TGCGCCAGCTCAGGTCAGGACCAAGAGACCCAGTACTTC.

This rearrangement joins TRBV14 to TRBJ1-3, with D perhaps matching TRBD1 (5 bases). The germline V gene encodes CDR1 SGHDN and CDR2 FVKESK. V was pared by 4 bases and J by 0 bases, with 13 bases between. This CDR3 is 16 amino acids long. For the CDR3, the DNA is TGTGCCAGCAGCCTCCCGGCAGGGACCTCTGGAAACACCATATATTTT. It codes for CASSLPAGTSGNTIYF.

The sample holds a few counts of this clone. The J gene is TRBJ1-2, the V gene TRBV6-5, with no clear D. The CDR3 totals 15 residues. Germline V CDR1 and CDR2: MNHEY, SVGAGI. Trimming took 0 bases from V and 7 from J, leaving 15 bases between them. CDR3 amino acids: CASSYSRTVEAGYTF. The CDR3 DNA reads TGTGCCAGCAGTTACTCGAGAACAGTTGAGGCTGGCTACACCTTC.

V gene TRBV7-9 combines with J gene TRBJ1-1; possible D gene TRBD1, 6 bases. Germline V lookup: CDR1 SEHNR, CDR2 FQNEAQ (reference sequence). The CDR3 consists of 15 residues. Trimming left V 2 bases short and J 8 bases short, with 18 bases between. CDR3 nucleotides: TGTGCCAGCAGCTTACAAGGTACCGGGGGGGCGGAAGCTTTCTTT. It yields the protein CASSLQGTGGAEAFF.

CDR3 sequence reads: CASSTRRNQETQYF. CDR3 in DNA: TGTGCCAGCAGTACTCGACGCAACCAAGAGACCCAGTACTTC. This chain links TRBV7-2 with TRBJ2-5; no clear D. The CDR3 runs to 14 residues. Deletions cut 6 bases from V and 0 bases from J, with 11 bases between. Germline V gene data show CDR1 as SGHTA and CDR2 as FQGNSA.

The chain has TRBV9 and TRBJ2-3, with D possibly matching TRBD1 (5 bases). This CDR3 spans 15 amino acids. Germline CDR1 SGDLS, CDR2 YYNGEE. V shed 7 bases and J shed 1 base, with 16 bases lying between them. This CDR3 is CASSQGLWGTDTQYF. For the CDR3, the DNA is TGTGCCAGCTCTCAGGGCCTATGGGGCACAGATACGCAGTATTTT.

This clone was seen a handful of times. This chain links TRBV25-1 with TRBJ1-4; TRBD1 agrees at 8 bases. Germline values: CDR1 MGHDK, CDR2 SYGVNS. V shed 2 bases and J 8 bases; nucleotides not matched to a gene: 7. The CDR3 contains 15 residues. The CDR3 nucleotides are TGTGCCAGCAGTGAACCCGACAGGGGACGCGAAAAACTGTTTTTT. Its protein product is CASSEPDRGREKLFF.

This chain uses TRBV7-3 with TRBJ1-2, with TRBD1 matching over 8 bases. V lost 5 bases, J lost 6 bases, and 5 bases stayed unmatched. The CDR3 is 13 residues long. CDR1 SGHTA and CDR2 FQGTGA come from the germline V gene. This CDR3 reads CASSRDRGNGYTF. The CDR3 DNA is TGTGCCAGCAGCAGAGACAGGGGAAATGGCTACACCTTC.

The chain joins TRBV19 to TRBJ2-2, with 8 bases that match TRBD2. Per germline, CDR1 LNHDA and CDR2 SQIVND (reference sequence). The CDR3 extends over 16 amino acids. Trimming cost V 7 bases and J 4 bases; bases outside gene matches: 11. The DNA for the CDR3 is TGTGCCAGTAAGCCCCCTAGCGGGTTAGCCACCGGGGAGCTGTTTTTT. This sequence encodes CASKPPSGLATGELFF.

This clone was counted a single time. The chain has TRBV14 and TRBJ2-3; D gene ambiguous. V lost 0 bases and J lost 0, with 10 bases in between. Germline lookup yields CDR1 SGHDN and CDR2 FVKESK. The CDR3 is made up of 16 amino acids. This CDR3 reads CASSQDHSPSTDTQYF. CDR3 bases: TGTGCCAGCAGCCAAGATCACAGCCCTAGCACAGATACGCAGTATTTT.

This clone has more than one count but fewer than ten. One junction end disagrees with the germline gene, perhaps due to a read error. The chain recombines TRBV7-8 with TRBJ1-4, with D perhaps TRBD1 (5 bases). The CDR3 is 15 residues long. Germline V gives CDR1 SGHVS, CDR2 FQNEAQ. CDR3 region: CASSLGGGTKEKLFF. For the CDR3, the DNA is TGTGCCAGCAGCTTAGGAGGTGGGACTAAGGAAAAACTGTTTTTT.

This sequence joins TRBV5-5 and TRBJ2-1, with D perhaps TRBD1 (5 bases). CDR3 length: 15 amino acids. Trimming removed 0 bases at V and 4 bases at J, with 11 bases between. Germline V gene data show CDR1 as SGHKS and CDR2 as YYEKEE (reference sequence). CDR3 nucleotides: TGTGCCAGCAGCTTGGTAGGGGCCGGGTACAATGAGCAGTTCTTC. Its translation is CASSLVGAGYNEQFF.

This clone has only a few counts. The chain has TRBV19 and TRBJ1-1; D uncertain. Germline-derived CDR1 and CDR2 are LNHDA and SQIVND (reference sequence). This CDR3 contains 15 residues. The V and J ends lost 5 bases and 1 base respectively, with 14 bases between them. The CDR3: CASSVTGWGNTEAFF. CDR3 sequence (DNA): TGTGCCAGTAGTGTAACGGGGTGGGGGAACACTGAAGCTTTCTTT. Full variable domain (remainder filled in from reference TRBV19 and TRBJ1-1): DGGITQSPKYLFRKEGQNVTLSCEQNLNHDAMYWYRQDPGQGLRLIYYSQIVNDFQKGDIAEGYSVSREKKESFPLTVTSAQKNPTAFYLCASSVTGWGNTEAFFGQGTRLTVV.

On this clone itself: Other DNA variants within this sample encode the same CDR3. This CDR3 reads CASSLSESYGYTF. The CDR3 DNA is TGCGCCAGCAGCCTAAGTGAGAGCTATGGCTACACCTTC. This chain uses TRBV5-1 with TRBJ1-2; D remains ambiguous. Per germline, CDR1 SGHRS and CDR2 YFSETQ. This CDR3 region has 13 residues. The germline V and J ends were trimmed by 4 bases and 4 bases, with 11 bases remaining between them.

The chain links TRBV18 to TRBJ2-5; D might be TRBD1 or TRBD2, each matching 5 bases. The CDR3 sequence is 17 residues long. Germline V gene data show CDR1 as KGHSH and CDR2 as LQKENI. V lost 3 bases, J lost 2 bases, and 19 bases lay in between. CDR3 DNA sequence: TGTGCCAGCTCACCCCCTAGCAGTACAGGCAAACAAGAGACCCAGTACTTC. This sequence encodes CASSPPSSTGKQETQYF.

By share, this clone ranks as medium-sized. DNA for the CDR3: TGTGCCAGCAGCTTGGTACTCCAGGGTAACACTGAAGCTTTCTTT. It codes for CASSLVLQGNTEAFF. The chain combines TRBV5-6 with TRBJ1-1; a weak D match, TRBD1 (5 bases). Between the trimmed V and J ends, which lost 0 bases and 2 bases, there was a span of 11 bases. CDR3 length: 15 amino acids. Germline V CDR1 and CDR2: SGHDT, YYEEEE.

This sequence joins TRBV10-1 and TRBJ1-2; D might be TRBD1 (5 bases). The CDR3 runs 16 residues. Germline assignment: CDR1 WNHNN and CDR2 SYGVQD (reference sequence). V was pared by 4 bases and J by 0 bases, with 15 bases between. The CDR3 is CASSVWEGTTNYGYTF. The CDR3 nucleotides are TGCGCCAGCAGTGTCTGGGAGGGGACCACTAACTATGGCTACACCTTC.